These 5 T cell receptor beta chains originate from one sample sequenced in a study of cytomegalovirus exposure and HLA in healthy donors. 60 Vbeta and 13 Jbeta primers were used in PCR. Data came from immunoSEQ multiplex PCR; TCRdb stores just in-frame clones and leaves some out. The sample contains 200,000 or so clones, roughly 80% of which appear only once. The material sequenced was PBMCs. These receptors originate from a woman aged 50 to 60 in good health and CMV-seropositive.

This clone was observed once. The V call is TRBV5-5, the J call TRBJ2-3; TRBD2 is a possible D gene (5 bases). This CDR3 has 14 residues. V lost 4 bases, J lost 1 base, and 10 bases lay in between. CDR1 is SGHKS, CDR2 YYEKEE, per germline (reference sequence). The CDR3, as DNA: TGTGCCAGCAGCAGAGGTAGCGGCACAGATACGCAGTATTTT. This sequence encodes CASSRGSGTDTQYF. Filled out from reference TRBV5-5 and TRBJ2-3, the complete variable domain reads DAGVTQSPTHLIKTRGQQVTLRCSPISGHKSVSWYQQVLGQGPQFIFQYYEKEERGRGNFPDRFSARQFPNYSSELNVNALLLGDSALYLCASSRGSGTDTQYFGPGTRLTVL.

The chain couples TRBV7-2 to TRBJ2-3, with 8 nucleotides matching TRBD1. This CDR3 region has 15 residues. CDR1 is SGHTA, CDR2 FQGNSA, per germline. V was clipped by 2 bases and J by 7 bases; unmatched bases: 8. This CDR3 reads CASSLYLQGVNTQYF. The DNA for the CDR3 is TGTGCCAGCAGCTTATATTTACAGGGGGTAAATACGCAGTATTTT.

This clone is a singleton in its sample. The chain carries TRBV4-1 and TRBJ1-5, with D possibly matching TRBD1 (5 bases). The ends were cut back, 0 bases at V and 3 bases at J, with 12 bases in the middle. Germline values: CDR1 MGHRA, CDR2 YSYEKL. This CDR3 region has 16 residues. In nucleotides, the CDR3 is TGCGCCAGCAGCCAAGAGTGGCAGGGCGACAATCAGCCCCAGCATTTT. Protein: CASSQEWQGDNQPQHF.

The chain employs TRBV10-3 and TRBJ1-5, with TRBD1 as a possible D gene (6 bases). The length of the CDR3 is 14 residues. Germline lookup yields CDR1 ENHRY and CDR2 SYGVKD. The V gene lost 4 bases and the J gene lost 5 bases, with 12 bases spanning the gap. The CDR3 DNA is TGTGCCATCAGTGGGGGGCAGGGGTATCAGCCCCAGCATTTT. Translated, it gives CAISGGQGYQPQHF.

This sequence joins TRBV6-5 and TRBJ2-7; D is perhaps TRBD2 (6 bases). V gave up 4 bases and J gave up 3 bases, with 13 bases separating them. From germline, CDR1 is MNHEY and CDR2 SVGAGI. The CDR3 sequence is 14 residues long. CDR3 nucleotide sequence: TGTGCCAGCAGTTCGCATCAGGGAGGCTACGAGCAGTACTTC. Its translation is CASSSHQGGYEQYF.